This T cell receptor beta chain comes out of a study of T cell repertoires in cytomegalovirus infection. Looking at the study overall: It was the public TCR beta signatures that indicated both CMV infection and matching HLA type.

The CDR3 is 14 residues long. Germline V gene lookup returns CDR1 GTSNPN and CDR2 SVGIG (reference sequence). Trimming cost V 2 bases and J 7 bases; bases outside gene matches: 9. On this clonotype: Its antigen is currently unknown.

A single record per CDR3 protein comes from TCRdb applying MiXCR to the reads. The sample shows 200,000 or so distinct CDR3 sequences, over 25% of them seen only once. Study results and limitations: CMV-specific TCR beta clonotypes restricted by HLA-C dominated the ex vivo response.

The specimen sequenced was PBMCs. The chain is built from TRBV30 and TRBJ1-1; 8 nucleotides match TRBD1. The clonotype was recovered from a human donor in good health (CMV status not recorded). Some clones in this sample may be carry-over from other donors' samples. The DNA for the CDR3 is TGTGCCTGGAGTCCGATGACAGGGGCCTATGAAGCTTTCTTT. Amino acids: CAWSPMTGAYEAFF. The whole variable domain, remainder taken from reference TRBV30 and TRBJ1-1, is SQTIHQWPATLVQPVGSPLSLECTVEGTSNPNLYWYRQAAGRGLQLLFYSVGIGQISSEVPQNLSASRPQDRQFILSSKKLLLSDSGFYLCAWSPMTGAYEAFFGQGTRLTVV.